This T cell receptor beta chain was captured in a study of T cell responses to AZD1222 COVID-19 vaccine. Study-wide findings and caveats: Reportedly, nearly half of unique spike TCRs recognized epitopes outside B.1.351/B.1.1.7 mutations. Spike regions recognized by vaccine-associated CD4 TCRs spanned the protein, led by 160-218 and 743-854. Baseline seropositives among AZD1222 recipients totaled only six or seven. The donors showed a predominance of white British ancestry and of females, with possible underestimation of clonal diversity.

This clone has a handful of counts. Its antigen is not identified. Repertoires were generated with immunoSEQ multiplex PCR, while TCRdb's copy carries only in-frame clones and drops some. Of around 130,000 clones listed, about 91% are singletons. The V and J ends lost 4 bases and 4 bases, in that order; junction bases with no gene match: 14. The CDR3 sequence is 18 residues long. Germline-derived CDR1 and CDR2 are LGHDT and YNNKEL (reference sequence). The receptor comes from an adult in good health. This chain links TRBV3-1 (or the pseudogene TRBV3-2) with TRBJ2-2; 8 bases map to TRBD2. Sequencing used peripheral blood, obtained on day 0 of AZD1222 vaccination. The chain's CDR3 is CASSPLWGAGVLTGELFF. CDR3 coding DNA: TGTGCCAGCAGCCCCCTCTGGGGAGCGGGAGTTCTCACCGGGGAGCTGTTTTTT.